This T cell receptor (beta chain) was identified during a study of T cell responses to AZD1222 COVID-19 vaccine. Profiled with immunoSEQ multiplex PCR; TCRdb holds only in-frame clones, not every one. The data contain about 150,000 clones, 85% to 90% of them singletons. Per the germline V gene, CDR1 is SGHVS and CDR2 is FQNEAQ. CDR3 length equals 11 residues. Trimming removed 5 bases from V and 9 bases from J, with 11 bases in between. Sample: peripheral blood, taken on day 0 of MenACWY control vaccination. V usage is TRBV7-8 and J usage is TRBJ2-7; either TRBD1 or TRBD2 may fit D (5 bases each). The source is an adult in good health. The chain's CDR3 is CASSPGGWQYF. The CDR3 nucleotides are TGTGCCAGCAGCCCTGGGGGTTGGCAGTACTTC.